The clone carrying this TCR beta chain was seen once. This sample was taken from a study of T cells in Graves' hyperthyroidism and ophthalmopathy. Study details: Peripheral blood was secured at the point of initial diagnosis, before any treatment.

This CDR3 has 15 residues. Germline V gene lookup returns CDR1 SGDLS and CDR2 YYNGEE. V was pared by 4 bases and J by 3 bases, with 15 bases between. From RNA transcripts, TCR beta CDR3 regions were amplified. When the TCR CDR3 underwent first-round RT-PCR, the HTBI primer set was used. In TCRdb, the multiplex PCR reads were re-called with MiXCR into one record per CDR3 protein. Found here are approximately 400,000 distinct CDR3 sequences, approximately 15% of them singletons; the top ten hold approximately 30%. Specimen: blood. This sequence was found in a woman aged 30 to 39 with Graves' hyperthyroidism. V gene TRBV9 combines with J gene TRBJ2-3; D might be TRBD1 (7 bases). The CDR3 here is CASSIQQGRTDTQYF. In DNA, the CDR3 is TGTGCCAGCAGCATCCAACAGGGGAGGACAGATACGCAGTATTTT.